This T cell receptor beta chain was found in a study of CD8 T cells in Susac syndrome. RNA was extracted with the RNeasy kit, and a quantity of roughly 0.5 to 1 ug was reverse transcribed using random hexamers. TCRdb analysed the immunoSEQ multiplex PCR reads with MiXCR anew, one entry per CDR3 protein. The sample yields 110,000 or so distinct CDR3 sequences, 80% to 95% seen once. Study conclusions and caveats: As the study acknowledged, the number of individuals in its TCR sequencing and HLA analysis was relatively small.

Turning to this clonotype: Its antigen is undetermined.

The authors negatively isolated CD8+ and CD4+ T cells and FACS-enriched TEMRA cells. The sequence was collected from a human donor in good health. The sample was CD8+ T cells from PBMCs.

Written as DNA, the CDR3 is TGTGCCAGTAGTATAGGGGACAATGAGCAGTTCTTC. Protein: CASSIGDNEQFF. The gene calls are TRBV19 and TRBJ2-1, with D unresolved. The CDR3 has 12 amino acids. In germline, CDR1 is LNHDA, CDR2 SQIVND (reference sequence). V lost 1 base and J 5 bases, leaving 3 bases between the germline ends.